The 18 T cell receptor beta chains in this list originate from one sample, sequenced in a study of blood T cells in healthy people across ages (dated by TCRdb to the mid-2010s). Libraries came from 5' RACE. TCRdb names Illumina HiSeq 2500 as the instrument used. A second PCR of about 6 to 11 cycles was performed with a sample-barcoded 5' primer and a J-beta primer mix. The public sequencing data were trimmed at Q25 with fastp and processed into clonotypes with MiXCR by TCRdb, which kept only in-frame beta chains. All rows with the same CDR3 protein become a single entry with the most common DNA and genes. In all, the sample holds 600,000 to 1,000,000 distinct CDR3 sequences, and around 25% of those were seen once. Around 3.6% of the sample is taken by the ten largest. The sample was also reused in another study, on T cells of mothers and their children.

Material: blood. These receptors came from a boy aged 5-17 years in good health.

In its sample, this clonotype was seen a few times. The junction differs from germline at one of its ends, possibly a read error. The chain's CDR3 is CASSQDVVAGATQYF. The CDR3 DNA follows: TGCGCCAGCAGTCAAGACGTTGTAGCGGGAGCGACCCAGTACTTC. The chain is built from TRBV4-3 and TRBJ2-1, with 9 bases fitting TRBD2. The J call is uncertain, as TRBJ2-5 better fits the DNA end. The CDR3 runs to 15 residues. Germline CDR1 LGHNA, CDR2 YSLEER.

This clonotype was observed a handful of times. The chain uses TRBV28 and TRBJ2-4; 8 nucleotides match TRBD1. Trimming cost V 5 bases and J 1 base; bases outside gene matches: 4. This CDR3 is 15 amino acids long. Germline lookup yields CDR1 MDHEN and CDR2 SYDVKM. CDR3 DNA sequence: TGTGCCAGCAGTGGACAGGGTGTCGCCAAAAACATTCAGTACTTC. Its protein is CASSGQGVAKNIQYF.

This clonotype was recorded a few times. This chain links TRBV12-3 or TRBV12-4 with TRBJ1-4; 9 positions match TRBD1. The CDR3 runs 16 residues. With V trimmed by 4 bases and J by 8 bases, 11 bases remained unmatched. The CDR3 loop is CASSYEGQGWREKLFF. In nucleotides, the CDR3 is TGTGCCAGCAGTTATGAAGGACAGGGGTGGCGGGAAAAACTGTTTTTT.

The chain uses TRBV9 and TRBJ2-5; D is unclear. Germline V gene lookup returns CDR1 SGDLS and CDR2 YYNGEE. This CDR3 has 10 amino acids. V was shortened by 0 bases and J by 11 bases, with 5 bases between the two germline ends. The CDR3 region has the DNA TGTGCCAGCAGCGTAGAAAAGCAGTACTTC. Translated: CASSVEKQYF. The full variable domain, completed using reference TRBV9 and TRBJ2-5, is DSGVTQTPKHLITATGQRVTLRCSPRSGDLSVYWYQQSLDQGLQFLIQYYNGEERAKGNILERFSAQQFPDLHSELNLSSLELGDSALYFCASSVEKQYFGPGTRLLVL.

The CDR3 DNA sequence: TGTGCCTGGAGCCCCAATTGGGGGAGTGGCTACACCTTC. This sequence encodes CAWSPNWGSGYTF. The chain is built from TRBV30 and TRBJ1-2, with D perhaps TRBD1 (5 bases). Deletions cut 3 bases from V and 7 bases from J, with 15 bases between. The CDR3 sequence is 13 residues long. Germline V CDR1 and CDR2: GTSNPN, SVGIG (reference sequence).

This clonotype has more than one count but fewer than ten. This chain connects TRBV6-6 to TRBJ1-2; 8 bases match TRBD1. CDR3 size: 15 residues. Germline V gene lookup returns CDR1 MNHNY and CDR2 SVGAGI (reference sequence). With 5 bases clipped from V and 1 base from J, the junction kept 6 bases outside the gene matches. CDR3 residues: CASSPSTGVNYGYTF. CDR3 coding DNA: TGTGCCAGCAGTCCCTCGACAGGGGTTAACTATGGCTACACCTTC.

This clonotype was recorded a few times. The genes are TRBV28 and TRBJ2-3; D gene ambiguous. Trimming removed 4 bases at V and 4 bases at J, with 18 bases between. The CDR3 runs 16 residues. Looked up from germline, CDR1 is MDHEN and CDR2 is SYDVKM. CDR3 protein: CASSSPRGGGADTQYF. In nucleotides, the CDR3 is TGTGCCAGCAGTTCCCCCCGCGGTGGTGGGGCAGATACGCAGTATTTT. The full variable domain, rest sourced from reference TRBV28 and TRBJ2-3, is DVKVTQSSRYLVKRTGEKVFLECVQDMDHENMFWYRQDPGLGLRLIYFSYDVKMKEKGDIPEGYSVSREKKERFSLILESASTNQTSMYLCASSSPRGGGADTQYFGPGTRLTVL.

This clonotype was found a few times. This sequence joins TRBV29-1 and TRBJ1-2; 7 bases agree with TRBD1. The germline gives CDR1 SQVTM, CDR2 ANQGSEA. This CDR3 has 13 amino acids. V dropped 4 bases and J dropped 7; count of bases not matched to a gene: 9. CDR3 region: CSVASTGDGGYTF. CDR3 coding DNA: TGCAGCGTTGCATCAACAGGGGACGGTGGCTACACCTTC. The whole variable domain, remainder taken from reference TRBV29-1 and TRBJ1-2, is SAVISQKPSRDICQRGTSLTIQCQVDSQVTMMFWYRQQPGQSLTLIATANQGSEATYESGFVIDKFPISRPNLTFSTLTVSNMSPEDSSIYLCSVASTGDGGYTFGSGTRLTVV.

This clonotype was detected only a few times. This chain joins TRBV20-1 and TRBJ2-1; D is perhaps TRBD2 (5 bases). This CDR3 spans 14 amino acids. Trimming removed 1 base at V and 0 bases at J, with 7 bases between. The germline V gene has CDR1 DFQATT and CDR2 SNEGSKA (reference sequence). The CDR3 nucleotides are TGCAGTGCTAGAGTTGGGAGCTCCTACAATGAGCAGTTCTTC. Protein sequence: CSARVGSSYNEQFF.

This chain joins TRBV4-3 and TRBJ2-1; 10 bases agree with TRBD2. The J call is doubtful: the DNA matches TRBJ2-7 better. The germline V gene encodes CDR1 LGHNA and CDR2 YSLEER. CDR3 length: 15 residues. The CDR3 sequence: CASSQASGSSYEQYF. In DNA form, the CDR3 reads TGCGCCAGCAGCCAAGCTAGCGGGAGCTCCTACGAGCAGTACTTC.

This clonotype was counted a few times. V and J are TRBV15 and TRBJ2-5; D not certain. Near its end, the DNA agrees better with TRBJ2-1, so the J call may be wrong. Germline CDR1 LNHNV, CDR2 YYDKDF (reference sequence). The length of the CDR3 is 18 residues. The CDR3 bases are TGTGCCACCAGCAGTCCCGTCAAGGAGTATCTTTTGGGGAATGAGCAGTTCTTC. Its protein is CATSSPVKEYLLGNEQFF.

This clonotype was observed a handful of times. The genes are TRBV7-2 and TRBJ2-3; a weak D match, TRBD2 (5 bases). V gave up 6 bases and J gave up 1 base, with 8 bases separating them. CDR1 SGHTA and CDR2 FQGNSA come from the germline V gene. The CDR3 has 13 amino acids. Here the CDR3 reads CASRKAGTDTQYF. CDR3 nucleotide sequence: TGTGCCAGCAGAAAAGCGGGCACAGATACGCAGTATTTT.

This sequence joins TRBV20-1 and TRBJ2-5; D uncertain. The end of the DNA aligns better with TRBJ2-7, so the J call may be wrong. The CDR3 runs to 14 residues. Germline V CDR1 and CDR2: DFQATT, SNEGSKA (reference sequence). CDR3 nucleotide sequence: TGCAGTGAAATCGAGGACCTTATCACCTACGAGCAGTACTTC. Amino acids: CSEIEDLITYEQYF.

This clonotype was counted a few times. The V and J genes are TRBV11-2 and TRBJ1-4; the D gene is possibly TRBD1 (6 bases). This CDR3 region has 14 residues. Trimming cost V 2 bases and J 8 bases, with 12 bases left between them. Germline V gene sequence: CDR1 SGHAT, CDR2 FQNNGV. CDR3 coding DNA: TGTGCCAGCAGCTTAAAGCAGGGGAAAGAAAAACTGTTTTTT. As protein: CASSLKQGKEKLFF.

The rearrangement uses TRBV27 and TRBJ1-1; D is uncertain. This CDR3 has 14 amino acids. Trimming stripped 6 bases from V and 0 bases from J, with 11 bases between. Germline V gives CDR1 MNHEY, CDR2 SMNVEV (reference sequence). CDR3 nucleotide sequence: TGTGCCAGCAGACCCGGAGACTTGAACACTGAAGCTTTCTTT. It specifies CASRPGDLNTEAFF.

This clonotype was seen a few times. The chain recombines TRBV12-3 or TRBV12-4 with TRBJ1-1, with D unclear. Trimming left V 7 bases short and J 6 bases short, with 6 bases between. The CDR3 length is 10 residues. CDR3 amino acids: CASKGSEAFF. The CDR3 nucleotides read TGTGCCAGCAAGGGTTCTGAAGCTTTCTTT.

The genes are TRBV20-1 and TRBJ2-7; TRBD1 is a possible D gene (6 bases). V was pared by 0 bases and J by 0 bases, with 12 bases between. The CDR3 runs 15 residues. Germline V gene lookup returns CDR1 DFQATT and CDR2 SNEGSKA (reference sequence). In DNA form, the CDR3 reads TGCAGTGCTAGAGATAAGCAGGGGTTCTCCTACGAGCAGTACTTC. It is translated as CSARDKQGFSYEQYF.

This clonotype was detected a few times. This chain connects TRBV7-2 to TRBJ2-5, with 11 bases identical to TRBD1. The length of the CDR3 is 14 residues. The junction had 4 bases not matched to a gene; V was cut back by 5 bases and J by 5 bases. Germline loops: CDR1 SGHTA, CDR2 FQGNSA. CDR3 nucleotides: TGTGCCAGCAGCCGGGACAGGGGGACGGAGACCCAGTACTTC. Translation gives CASSRDRGTETQYF.